These 4 T cell receptor beta chains share one sample of origin, sequenced in a study of OX40 agonist ivuxolimab in advanced cancers. Assay used: immunoSEQ multiplex PCR; TCRdb lists only in-frame clones, some missing. Of about 150,000 clones listed, 90% are singletons. Material: CD4+ or CD8+ T cells sorted from blood, obtained in a trial of the OX40 agonist ivuxolimab. The receptor set was obtained from an adult with an advanced solid tumor such as melanoma, head and neck, liver or kidney cancer.

CDR3 region: CASSFAGLVEAFF. The CDR3 bases are TGTGCCAGCAGCTTCGCAGGTTTGGTCGAAGCTTTCTTT. This chain connects TRBV11-3 to TRBJ1-1; D is unclear. Trimming cost V 3 bases and J 8 bases, with 13 bases left between them. This CDR3 contains 13 residues. CDR1 is SGHNT, CDR2 YENEEA, per germline.

The gene calls are TRBV6-6 and TRBJ2-1, with TRBD2 matching over 10 bases. CDR1 MNHNY and CDR2 SVGAGI come from the germline V gene (reference sequence). The CDR3 covers 16 residues. Germline trimming cut 2 bases from V and 4 bases from J; bases unmatched to any gene: 5. CDR3 residues: CASSYGAGGKYNEQFF. The CDR3 DNA reads as TGTGCCAGCAGTTACGGAGCGGGAGGGAAGTACAATGAGCAGTTCTTC.

Only a few counts were recorded for this clone. This chain uses TRBV5-1 with TRBJ2-7, with D possibly TRBD1 on 6 matching bases. Looked up from germline, CDR1 is SGHRS and CDR2 is YFSETQ. The ends were cut back, 4 bases at V and 6 bases at J, with 8 bases in the middle. This CDR3 contains 11 residues. The CDR3 nucleotides are TGCGCCAGCAGCGCACAGGGCGAGCAGTACTTC. It specifies CASSAQGEQYF.

V usage is TRBV5-4 and J usage is TRBJ1-2, with 7 bases aligning to TRBD1. Per the germline V gene, CDR1 is SGHNT and CDR2 is YYREEE (reference sequence). J lost 2 bases, V lost 5 bases, and 3 bases had no gene match. The CDR3 extends over 13 amino acids. CDR3: CASREGQNYGYTF. CDR3 in DNA: TGTGCCAGCAGAGAGGGACAGAACTATGGCTACACCTTC.